Presented here are 4 T cell receptor beta chains from one specimen sequenced in a study of cytomegalovirus exposure and HLA in healthy donors. Some clones are missing from TCRdb's copy, which holds only in-frame ones; the method was immunoSEQ multiplex PCR. The table has 200,000 or so clones, 75% to 90% seen once; the top ten hold approximately 7%. The source material was PBMCs. The receptors come from a young man in good health and CMV-seropositive.

This clone was counted at least ten times. This chain joins TRBV6-4 and TRBJ2-2; tentatively, D is TRBD1 (5 bases). Germline CDR1 and CDR2: MRHNA and SNTAGT. V dropped 2 bases and J dropped 1 base, with 5 bases sitting between them. The CDR3 totals 14 residues. This CDR3 is CASSDGQNTGELFF. The CDR3 coding sequence is TGTGCCAGCAGTGACGGACAGAACACCGGGGAGCTGTTTTTT.

The chain is built from TRBV4-2 and TRBJ2-4; 9 positions agree with TRBD2. The CDR3 is made up of 17 amino acids. V trimming: 0 bases; J trimming: 3 bases; junction bases outside the gene matches: 6. Germline CDR1 reads LGHNA; CDR2 reads YNFKEQ. The CDR3 bases are TGTGCCAGCAGCCAAGACGAGGCGGGAGGGGTCAAAAACATTCAGTACTTC. It specifies CASSQDEAGGVKNIQYF.

This clone showed up just once. J is TRBJ2-1 and V is TRBV28; 9 nucleotides line up with TRBD1. Germline CDR1 reads MDHEN; CDR2 reads SYDVKM. The CDR3 totals 17 residues. V dropped 6 bases and J dropped 9; count of bases not matched to a gene: 18. The CDR3 bases are TGTGCCAGCAGCACTGGGACAGGGAACCCGGGGTTTGGTGAGCAGTTCTTC. Its translation: CASSTGTGNPGFGEQFF.

The chain is built from TRBV7-3 and TRBJ2-5; D is unclear. Germline V CDR1 and CDR2: SGHTA, FQGTGA. Trimming took off 5 bases at V and 7 bases at J, with 17 bases between the two ends. This CDR3 spans 14 amino acids. The CDR3 loop is CASSPSHRVGTQYF. For the CDR3, the DNA is TGTGCCAGCAGCCCATCTCACAGAGTAGGGACCCAGTACTTC.